The 24 T cell receptor beta chains listed next were all sequenced from one sample in a study of PD-L1 blockade in urothelial cancer. The method was immunoSEQ multiplex PCR; TCRdb's version includes in-frame clones alone and lacks a portion of them. In the table there are fewer than 130,000 clones, approximately 85% of which are singletons. The material was PBMCs, obtained around atezolizumab (anti-PD-L1) treatment. These receptor sequences come from a man aged 50 to 60 with urothelial cancer.

The chain couples TRBV6-5 to TRBJ2-3; D is possibly TRBD1 (7 bases). V lost 6 bases to trimming and J lost 4 bases, with 14 bases between them. The CDR3 has 14 amino acids. Germline CDR1 reads MNHEY; CDR2 reads SVGAGI. DNA for the CDR3: TGTGCCAGCAGACCCGACAGGGACTCAGATACGCAGTATTTT. It specifies CASRPDRDSDTQYF.

This rearrangement joins TRBV7-3 to TRBJ2-6; D unresolved. The germline gives CDR1 SGHTA, CDR2 FQGTGA. Between the trimmed V and J ends, which lost 6 bases and 0 bases, there was a span of 15 bases. This CDR3 has 17 amino acids. The CDR3 nucleotides are TGTGCCAGCAGATCCCAACCAAGCCTCTCTGGGGCCAACGTCCTGACTTTC. Protein: CASRSQPSLSGANVLTF.

This clone came up many times. V gene TRBV28 combines with J gene TRBJ1-2; D uncertain. Trimming took 3 bases from V and 5 from J, leaving 16 bases between them. Germline CDR1 and CDR2: MDHEN and SYDVKM. This CDR3 comprises 15 residues. The CDR3 nucleotides read TGTGCCAGCAGTTTCAAGCATCCTGCGCGGTATGGCTACACCTTC. It yields the protein CASSFKHPARYGYTF.

The chain uses TRBV18 and TRBJ1-6; 7 nucleotides agree with TRBD1. CDR1 and CDR2 from the germline V gene are KGHSH and LQKENI. This CDR3 is built from 15 residues. The junction had 6 bases not matched to a gene; V was cut back by 3 bases and J by 7 bases. In nucleotides, the CDR3 is TGTGCCAGCTCACCCCGGGACAGCGACAATTCACCCCTCCACTTT. Amino acids: CASSPRDSDNSPLHF. The whole variable domain, filled in from reference TRBV18 and TRBJ1-6, reads NAGVMQNPRHLVRRRGQEARLRCSPMKGHSHVYWYRQLPEEGLKFMVYLQKENIIDESGMPKERFSAEFPKEGPSILRIQQVVRGDSAAYFCASSPRDSDNSPLHFGNGTRLTVT.

The chain uses TRBV19 and TRBJ2-5; TRBD2 matches 14 bases. V gave up 3 bases and J gave up 2 bases; unmatched junction bases: 14. The germline V gene encodes CDR1 LNHDA and CDR2 SQIVND (reference sequence). This CDR3 region has 20 residues. The CDR3 DNA reads TGTGCCAGTAGTATGAGGGGGACTAGCGGGAGTTTCGGGAGGCAAGAGACCCAGTACTTC. Its protein is CASSMRGTSGSFGRQETQYF.

This clone was observed a few times. The chain employs TRBV5-1 and TRBJ1-1; D not resolved. V was clipped by 3 bases and J by 0 bases, with 9 bases between them. This CDR3 comprises 14 residues. Germline assignment: CDR1 SGHRS and CDR2 YFSETQ. The CDR3 DNA sequence: TGCGCCAGCAGCTCGACGGGGTTGAACACTGAAGCTTTCTTT. Its protein is CASSSTGLNTEAFF.

The rearrangement joins TRBV9 to TRBJ2-5; 7 bases match TRBD1. Trimming took 3 bases from V and 3 from J; bases not matched to a gene: 11. The germline V gene encodes CDR1 SGDLS and CDR2 YYNGEE. The CDR3 is made up of 16 amino acids. CDR3 in DNA: TGTGCCAGCAGCGCTACGGGCCAGGGGGTTGAAGAGACCCAGTACTTC. Residues: CASSATGQGVEETQYF.

This chain links TRBV5-1 with TRBJ2-5; D might be TRBD1 (8 bases). CDR3 length: 17 residues. Germline V gives CDR1 SGHRS, CDR2 YFSETQ. V was trimmed by 0 bases and J by 1 base, leaving 16 bases between them. The CDR3 coding sequence is TGCGCCAGCAGCTTGGCCGGACAGGGAGGGGCCCAAGAGACCCAGTACTTC. Translated, it gives CASSLAGQGGAQETQYF.

The chain carries TRBV6-5 and TRBJ2-5, with unresolved D. The ends were cut back, 6 bases at V and 4 bases at J, with 12 bases in the middle. The germline CDR1 and CDR2 sequences are MNHEY and SVGAGI. CDR3 length equals 13 residues. CDR3 loop: CASRLAVGETQYF. DNA for the CDR3: TGTGCCAGCAGACTGGCGGTCGGAGAGACCCAGTACTTC.

The rearrangement links TRBV4-1 to TRBJ2-7, with 12 bases lining up with TRBD2. The CDR3 has 16 amino acids. The J segment lost 0 bases and the V segment lost 4 bases, leaving 4 bases of the junction unmatched. Germline CDR1 reads MGHRA; CDR2 reads YSYEKL. The CDR3 DNA follows: TGCGCCAGCAGCCCTCAACTAGCGGGAGGCTCCTACGAGCAGTACTTC. It specifies CASSPQLAGGSYEQYF.

The rearrangement uses TRBV9 and TRBJ2-2, with 13 nucleotides matching TRBD2. This CDR3 has 18 residues. After removal of 4 bases from V and 4 bases from J, the junction contained 10 bases not matched to a gene. Per germline, CDR1 SGDLS and CDR2 YYNGEE. CDR3 residues: CASSLKGLAGSGTGELFF. The CDR3 DNA follows: TGTGCCAGCAGCCTCAAGGGACTAGCGGGGTCGGGCACCGGGGAGCTGTTTTTT.

This chain links TRBV7-2 with TRBJ2-3; 16 positions match TRBD2. Germline CDR1 SGHTA, CDR2 FQGNSA. After removal of 5 bases from V and 1 base from J, the junction contained 3 bases not matched to a gene. This CDR3 region has 17 residues. The CDR3 region has the DNA TGTGCCAGCAGCCCGGGACTAGCGGGAGGGCGCACAGATACGCAGTATTTT. Its translation: CASSPGLAGGRTDTQYF.

The V and J genes are TRBV6-5 and TRBJ1-1, with TRBD1 matching over 8 bases. Germline loops: CDR1 MNHEY, CDR2 SVGAGI. The V gene end was trimmed by 4 bases and the J gene end by 5 bases; junction bases not matched to a gene: 6. The CDR3 consists of 14 residues. The CDR3 loop reads CASSSGTGWTEAFF. The CDR3, as DNA: TGTGCCAGCAGTTCCGGGACAGGCTGGACTGAAGCTTTCTTT.

The chain employs TRBV28 and TRBJ2-7, with 10 bases aligning to TRBD2. Per the germline V gene, CDR1 is MDHEN and CDR2 is SYDVKM. After removal of 4 bases from V and 0 bases from J, the junction contained 6 bases not matched to a gene. The CDR3 totals 16 residues. The CDR3 region has the DNA TGTGCCAGCAGTTCGCATAGCGGGAGGAGCTCCTACGAGCAGTACTTC. Its protein product is CASSSHSGRSSYEQYF.

This chain connects TRBV7-9 to TRBJ1-1, with TRBD1 matching 7 bases. With 6 bases clipped from V and 0 bases from J, the junction kept 1 base outside the gene matches. This CDR3 spans 13 amino acids. The V gene's germline CDR1 is SEHNR and CDR2 FQNEAQ (reference sequence). CDR3 in DNA: TGTGCCAGCAGGGGGACAGTGAACACTGAAGCTTTCTTT. Its protein product is CASRGTVNTEAFF.

This clone appeared a single time. V gene TRBV6-4 combines with J gene TRBJ2-3; 11 nucleotides align to TRBD2. CDR1 is MRHNA and CDR2 is SNTAGT in the germline V gene. This CDR3 is built from 15 residues. J was trimmed by 7 bases and V by 6 bases; bases with no gene match: 9. The CDR3 reads CASSLLAGEEYTQYF. In DNA form, the CDR3 reads TGTGCCAGCAGCTTACTAGCGGGAGAGGAATATACGCAGTATTTT.

In its sample, this clone was seen a few times. The rearrangement joins TRBV28 to TRBJ1-1; D not resolved. The CDR3 length is 11 residues. Germline V lookup: CDR1 MDHEN, CDR2 SYDVKM. Trimming took 10 bases from V and 1 from J, leaving 7 bases between them. The CDR3 nucleotides read TGTGCCATAACTTGGAACACTGAAGCTTTCTTT. Its protein product is CAITWNTEAFF.

This clone was seen just once. The V call is TRBV18, the J call TRBJ1-3; D unclear. V was trimmed by 4 bases and J by 2 bases, leaving 9 bases between them. This CDR3 is 14 amino acids long. From germline, CDR1 is KGHSH and CDR2 LQKENI. The CDR3 DNA reads as TGTGCCAGCTCACTTTCTGACACTGGAAACACCATATATTTT. Protein sequence: CASSLSDTGNTIYF.

This chain links TRBV19 with TRBJ2-5; TRBD2 matches at 13 bases. Germline V gene data show CDR1 as LNHDA and CDR2 as SQIVND (reference sequence). This CDR3 is 17 amino acids long. V shed 4 bases, J shed 5 bases, and the junction held 10 bases outside the gene matches. This CDR3 reads CASSTGLAGTGVETQYF. DNA for the CDR3: TGTGCCAGTAGTACGGGACTAGCGGGAACGGGAGTTGAGACCCAGTACTTC. Complete variable domain (other parts from reference TRBV19 and TRBJ2-5): DGGITQSPKYLFRKEGQNVTLSCEQNLNHDAMYWYRQDPGQGLRLIYYSQIVNDFQKGDIAEGYSVSREKKESFPLTVTSAQKNPTAFYLCASSTGLAGTGVETQYFGPGTRLLVL.

The count of this clone is one. The V call is TRBV9, the J call TRBJ2-7; 9 nucleotides agree with TRBD1. The V and J ends lost 0 bases and 0 bases, in that order; junction bases with no gene match: 7. The length of the CDR3 is 17 residues. Germline lookup yields CDR1 SGDLS and CDR2 YYNGEE. CDR3 in DNA: TGTGCCAGCAGCGTAGATATGGGACAGGGAAGCTCCTACGAGCAGTACTTC. Encoded protein: CASSVDMGQGSSYEQYF. Filled out from reference TRBV9 and TRBJ2-7, the complete variable domain reads DSGVTQTPKHLITATGQRVTLRCSPRSGDLSVYWYQQSLDQGLQFLIQYYNGEERAKGNILERFSAQQFPDLHSELNLSSLELGDSALYFCASSVDMGQGSSYEQYFGPGTRLTVT.

Only a few counts were recorded for this clone. V usage is TRBV27 and J usage is TRBJ1-5; D ambiguous. The CDR3 has 15 amino acids. CDR1 MNHEY and CDR2 SMNVEV come from the germline V gene (reference sequence). With 2 bases removed from V and 3 bases from J, the gap between germline ends came to 11 bases. CDR3 coding DNA: TGTGCCAGCAGTTTACTAGCCGGGCCCAATCAGCCCCAGCATTTT. It codes for CASSLLAGPNQPQHF.

The chain joins TRBV18 to TRBJ1-4, with D maybe TRBD1 (5 bases). Deletions cut 8 bases from V and 5 bases from J, with 18 bases between. The CDR3 runs 15 residues. The V gene's germline CDR1 is KGHSH and CDR2 LQKENI. DNA for the CDR3: TGTGCCAGCCACGGATCTCTGGGGGGAAATGAAAAACTGTTTTTT. This translates into CASHGSLGGNEKLFF.

The genes are TRBV18 and TRBJ1-5, with 11 bases lining up with TRBD1. Germline V lookup: CDR1 KGHSH, CDR2 LQKENI. The V gene end was trimmed by 3 bases and the J gene end by 0 bases; junction bases not matched to a gene: 4. The CDR3 sequence is 17 residues long. This CDR3 reads CASSPGTGGYSNQPQHF. The CDR3 bases are TGTGCCAGCTCACCTGGGACAGGGGGTTATAGCAATCAGCCCCAGCATTTT.

The rearrangement links TRBV5-6 to TRBJ1-4; the D is unclear. This CDR3 spans 11 amino acids. The V gene lost 0 bases and the J gene lost 13 bases, with 7 bases spanning the gap. The germline CDR1 and CDR2 sequences are SGHDT and YYEEEE. The CDR3 bases are TGTGCCAGCAGCTTGGACAGCATACTGTTTTTT. This gives the protein CASSLDSILFF. The full variable domain, its missing parts supplied by reference TRBV5-6 and TRBJ1-4, is DAGVTQSPTHLIKTRGQQVTLRCSPKSGHDTVSWYQQALGQGPQFIFQYYEEEERQRGNFPDRFSGHQFPNYSSELNVNALLLGDSALYLCASSLDSILFFGSGTQLSVL.